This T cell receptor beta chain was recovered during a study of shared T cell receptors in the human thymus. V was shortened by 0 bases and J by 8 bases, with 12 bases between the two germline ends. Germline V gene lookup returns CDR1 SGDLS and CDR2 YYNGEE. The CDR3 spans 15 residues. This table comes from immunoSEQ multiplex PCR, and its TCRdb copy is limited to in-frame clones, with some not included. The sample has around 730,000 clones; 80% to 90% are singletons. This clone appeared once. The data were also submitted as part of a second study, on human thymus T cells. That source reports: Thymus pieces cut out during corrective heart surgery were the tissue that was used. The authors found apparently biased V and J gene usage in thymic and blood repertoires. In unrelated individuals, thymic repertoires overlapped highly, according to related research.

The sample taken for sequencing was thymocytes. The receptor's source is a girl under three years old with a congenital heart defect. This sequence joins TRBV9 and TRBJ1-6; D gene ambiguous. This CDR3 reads CASSVGGTADSPLHF. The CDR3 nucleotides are TGTGCCAGCAGCGTAGGAGGTACGGCCGATTCACCCCTCCACTTT.